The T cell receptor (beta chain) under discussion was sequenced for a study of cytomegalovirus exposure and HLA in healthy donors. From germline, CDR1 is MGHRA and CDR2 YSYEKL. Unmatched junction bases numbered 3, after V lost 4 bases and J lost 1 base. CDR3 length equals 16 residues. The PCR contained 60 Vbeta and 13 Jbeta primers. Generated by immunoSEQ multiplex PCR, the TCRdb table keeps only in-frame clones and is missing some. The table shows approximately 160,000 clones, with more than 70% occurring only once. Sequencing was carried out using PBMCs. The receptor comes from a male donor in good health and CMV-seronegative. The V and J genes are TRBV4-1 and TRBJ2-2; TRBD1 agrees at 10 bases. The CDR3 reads CASSPGDRGNTGELFF. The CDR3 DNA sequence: TGCGCCAGCAGCCCAGGGGACAGGGGGAACACCGGGGAGCTGTTTTTT.